Presented here are 6 T cell receptor beta chains from one specimen sequenced in a study of siplizumab effects on memory and regulatory T cells (dated by TCRdb to between 2018 and 2021). To prepare the library, the immunoSEQ multiplex PCR assay was applied. This immuneACCESS table, as held by TCRdb, lists in-frame sequences with V and J called but not all clones. Of the missing ones, under half trace to an unresolved V gene in checked studies; the others have no known cause. The sample data list some 81,000 clones, and 85% to 95% of these were observed just once. Approximately 17% of the sample belongs to the ten largest clones. The sequencing sample was made of CD8+ T cells sorted from blood. Receptors were obtained from a human donor in good health.

The V gene is TRBV7-6, the J gene TRBJ2-3; TRBD1 is a possible D gene (5 bases). This CDR3 comprises 16 residues. Per the germline V gene, CDR1 is SGHVS and CDR2 is FNYEAQ. V was trimmed by 4 bases and J by 2 bases, leaving 16 bases between them. The CDR3 nucleotides are TGTGCCAGCAGCTCAGTTCCCCTCAGGGCCACAGATACGCAGTATTTT. Residues: CASSSVPLRATDTQYF.

This chain joins TRBV19 and TRBJ2-1; D is perhaps TRBD2 (5 bases). Germline CDR1 LNHDA, CDR2 SQIVND (reference sequence). The CDR3 consists of 14 residues. V shed 1 base and J shed 8 bases, with 12 bases lying between them. DNA of the CDR3: TGTGCCAGTAGTATAGTGCCGGGGTCGGATGAGCAGTTCTTC. Translating gives CASSIVPGSDEQFF.

The chain couples TRBV7-8 to TRBJ2-5; D call uncertain. Trimming removed 2 bases at V and 3 bases at J, with 10 bases between. Germline V gene data show CDR1 as SGHVS and CDR2 as FQNEAQ. There are 14 residues in the CDR3. In DNA, the CDR3 is TGTGCCAGCAGCTTAACGAGTGACGAAGAGACCCAGTACTTC. This encodes CASSLTSDEETQYF. Complete variable domain (other parts from reference TRBV7-8 and TRBJ2-5): GAGVSQSPRYKVAKRGQDVALRCDPISGHVSLFWYQQALGQGPEFLTYFQNEAQLDKSGLPSDRFFAERPEGSVSTLKIQRTQQEDSAVYLCASSLTSDEETQYFGPGTRLLVL.

This chain uses TRBV7-8 with TRBJ2-3, with D unresolved. The ends were cut back, 1 base at V and 2 bases at J, with 10 bases in the middle. The CDR3 is 15 amino acids. CDR1 is SGHVS, CDR2 FQNEAQ, per germline. This CDR3 is CASSLGPEVTDTQYF. The CDR3 DNA sequence: TGTGCCAGCAGCTTAGGACCCGAGGTCACAGATACGCAGTATTTT.

The chain couples TRBV9 to TRBJ2-7; D call uncertain. Germline CDR1 is SGDLS and CDR2 is YYNGEE. The CDR3 runs to 13 residues. V lost 5 bases and J lost 0, with 9 bases in between. The CDR3 protein is CASRSASSYEQYF. The CDR3 DNA reads TGTGCCAGCAGGTCCGCTAGCTCCTACGAGCAGTACTTC.

This clone appeared a single time. This sequence joins TRBV2 and TRBJ2-2; D is unclear. The length of the CDR3 is 14 residues. V was trimmed by 2 bases and J by 1 base, leaving 5 bases between them. Germline CDR1 reads SNHLY; CDR2 reads FYNNEI. CDR3 sequence: CASSESENTGELFF. CDR3 sequence (DNA): TGTGCCAGCAGTGAAAGTGAGAACACCGGGGAGCTGTTTTTT.